The source of this TCR beta chain is a study of Graves' ophthalmopathy and Graves' hyperthyroidism. Investigators amplified TCR beta CDR3 regions from RNA transcripts. RT-PCR with HTBI primers came first, then second-round multiplex PCR. TCRdb re-derived calls from the multiplex PCR reads in MiXCR, one entry per CDR3 protein. The table records 650,000 to 900,000 distinct CDR3 sequences, 35% to 50% of them present only once. There are 12 residues in the CDR3. V was cut by 5 bases and J by 14 bases, with 15 bases left in between. Germline values: CDR1 SGHAT, CDR2 FQNNGV. This clonotype has at least ten counts. As yet, its antigen is unknown. Study findings and constraints: Blood also carried most expanded thyroid clonotypes exceeding 0.001 frequency.

It was from about 10 ml of fresh peripheral blood that the PBMCs came. Material for sequencing was peripheral blood. This sequence joins TRBV11-2 and TRBJ1-4, with D uncertain. This clonotype originated in an adult man with Graves' ophthalmopathy. CDR3 DNA sequence: TGTGCCAGCAGCGGTTCTGGCAAGAGGCTGTTTTTT. It translates to CASSGSGKRLFF.